This TCR beta chain was recovered during a study of blood T cell repertoires in COVID-19. Germline values: CDR1 KGHDR, CDR2 SFDVKD. V dropped 10 bases and J dropped 5; count of bases not matched to a gene: 21. CDR3 length: 18 amino acids. Sequencing used immunoSEQ multiplex PCR; TCRdb keeps in-frame clones, though not all of them. The sample holds 250,000 to 300,000 clones, approximately 89% seen once. The chain uses TRBV24-1 and TRBJ2-2; 7 nucleotides match TRBD2. The source material was peripheral blood. This TCR was sampled from a woman aged 60-70 years with acute or convalescent COVID-19. The CDR3, as DNA: TGTGCCACTCAGAGATGGGCTAGCGGTCCCGGGAGGACCGGGGAGCTGTTTTTT. Translated, it gives CATQRWASGPGRTGELFF.